A single sample gave rise to the 29 T cell receptor beta chains below, sequenced in a study of beta chain features in type 1 diabetes (dated by TCRdb to the late 2010s). Libraries were prepared through the immunoSEQ multiplex PCR assay. The entire isolated RNA was reverse transcribed using the High Capacity cDNA Reverse Transcription Kit, and thus expressed TCRB transcripts were sequenced. TCRdb limited this immuneACCESS table to in-frame rearrangements with V and J called. A share of clones is missing; checked studies link under half to unresolved V genes, and the rest is unexplained. In all, the sample holds 300,000 to 400,000 clones, and roughly 8% of those were seen once. 0.44% of the sample rests with the top ten. The sample consisted of central memory CD4+ T cells from blood. These receptors all come from a young woman in good health.

This clone was observed a few times. The V gene is TRBV28, the J gene TRBJ2-1; 11 bases align to TRBD1. The CDR3 spans 16 residues. Germline V gene sequence: CDR1 MDHEN, CDR2 SYDVKM. The J segment lost 6 bases and the V segment lost 5 bases, leaving 9 bases of the junction unmatched. The CDR3 here is CASSTPWTGGSNEQFF. The CDR3 DNA sequence: TGTGCCAGCAGTACACCGTGGACAGGGGGCTCCAATGAGCAGTTCTTC.

This clone was observed a handful of times. This chain uses TRBV27 with TRBJ2-2; possibly TRBD2 for D (5 bases). Per germline, CDR1 MNHEY and CDR2 SMNVEV (reference sequence). The CDR3 consists of 16 residues. Deletions cut 0 bases from V and 4 bases from J, with 12 bases between. For the CDR3, the DNA is TGTGCCAGCAGTTTATCTGGTGGGAGCCTCACCGGGGAGCTGTTTTTT. Its translation is CASSLSGGSLTGELFF.

This clone was recorded many times. The chain links TRBV2 to TRBJ2-1; the match to TRBD2 covers 7 bases. The CDR3 runs 15 residues. Losses at the gene ends were 6 bases for V and 0 bases for J; bases not matched to a gene: 5. Germline V gene lookup returns CDR1 SNHLY and CDR2 FYNNEI. CDR3 sequence reads: CASRMTSFSYNEQFF. CDR3 bases: TGTGCCAGCAGGATGACTAGCTTCTCCTACAATGAGCAGTTCTTC.

About this clone: The same CDR3 also results from other DNA sequences found in this sample. The CDR3 spells CASSPGSGYEQYF. The CDR3 DNA reads as TGTGCCAGCTCACCGGGTAGCGGCTACGAGCAGTACTTC. The V and J genes are TRBV18 and TRBJ2-7; TRBD2 might be the D (6 bases). V was shortened by 3 bases and J by 3 bases, with 9 bases between the two germline ends. CDR3 length equals 13 residues. Germline V gene lookup returns CDR1 KGHSH and CDR2 LQKENI. The whole variable domain, filled in from reference TRBV18 and TRBJ2-7, reads NAGVMQNPRHLVRRRGQEARLRCSPMKGHSHVYWYRQLPEEGLKFMVYLQKENIIDESGMPKERFSAEFPKEGPSILRIQQVVRGDSAAYFCASSPGSGYEQYFGPGTRLTVT.

The chain recombines TRBV9 with TRBJ2-3, with TRBD2 matching 7 bases. V lost 2 bases to trimming and J lost 0 bases; unmatched junction nucleotides: 6. CDR3 length: 16 amino acids. The germline CDR1 and CDR2 sequences are SGDLS and YYNGEE. DNA of the CDR3: TGTGCCAGCAGCGTCACGGTGGGAGGGAGCACAGATACGCAGTATTTT. This sequence encodes CASSVTVGGSTDTQYF.

This clone showed up just a few times. The rearrangement joins TRBV2 to TRBJ1-1, with TRBD1 matching 8 bases. The CDR3 is 18 residues long. Losses at the gene ends were 8 bases for V and 2 bases for J; bases not matched to a gene: 19. Germline loops: CDR1 SNHLY, CDR2 FYNNEI. The CDR3 region is CASASSGGGFRTNTEAFF. DNA for the CDR3: TGTGCCAGCGCCTCGTCAGGGGGCGGTTTCCGCACAAACACTGAAGCTTTCTTT.

In its sample, this clone was seen a few times. Germline is not matched at one junction end, which may reflect a read error. The chain employs TRBV10-3 and TRBJ2-3, with 12 bases fitting TRBD2. The CDR3 contains 15 residues. Germline assignment: CDR1 ENHRY and CDR2 SYGVKD. CDR3 sequence reads: CASSILAGGRYTQYF. As DNA, the CDR3 is TGTGCCAGCAGTATCCTAGCGGGAGGGCGGTATACGCAGTATTTT.

This clone has a handful of counts. This rearrangement joins TRBV7-2 to TRBJ2-7; D is possibly TRBD1 or TRBD2 (5 bases each). The germline V gene has CDR1 SGHTA and CDR2 FQGNSA. V was cut by 4 bases and J by 6 bases, with 13 bases left in between. The CDR3 spans 13 residues. The CDR3 DNA follows: TGTGCCAGCAGCTCACTGGGACGGACCGAGCAGTACTTC. The encoded protein is CASSSLGRTEQYF.

This chain uses TRBV7-9 with TRBJ2-7; D could derive from TRBD1 or TRBD2 (5 bases each). The CDR3 totals 14 residues. V was cut by 8 bases and J by 5 bases, with 19 bases left in between. Germline-derived CDR1 and CDR2 are SEHNR and FQNEAQ (reference sequence). CDR3 DNA: TGTGCCAGCCGAGCCGGGGCATCCCACCACGAGCAGTACTTC. Its translation is CASRAGASHHEQYF.

This clone was counted a few times. J is TRBJ1-5 and V is TRBV27, with D perhaps TRBD1 (5 bases). CDR1 and CDR2 from the germline V gene are MNHEY and SMNVEV (reference sequence). V was pared by 4 bases and J by 6 bases, with 10 bases between. The CDR3 length is 13 residues. Here the CDR3 DNA reads TGTGCCAGCAGTTGGCAGGGTGGTCAGCCCCAGCATTTT. Protein: CASSWQGGQPQHF.

This chain links TRBV5-4 with TRBJ1-4; 8 nucleotides align to TRBD1. CDR3 size: 14 residues. The trim removed 3 bases at V and 8 bases at J, leaving 6 bases unmatched. Germline loops: CDR1 SGHNT, CDR2 YYREEE (reference sequence). CDR3 DNA sequence: TGTGCCAGCAGCTACAGGGGGGGGAAAGAAAAACTGTTTTTT. It specifies CASSYRGGKEKLFF. The whole variable domain, filled in from reference TRBV5-4 and TRBJ1-4, reads ETGVTQSPTHLIKTRGQQVTLRCSSQSGHNTVSWYQQALGQGPQFIFQYYREEENGRGNFPPRFSGLQFPNYSSELNVNALELDDSALYLCASSYRGGKEKLFFGSGTQLSVL.

This clone was observed a handful of times. V and J are TRBV7-2 and TRBJ2-1; TRBD1 agrees at 9 bases. The germline CDR1 and CDR2 sequences are SGHTA and FQGNSA. The CDR3 runs to 14 residues. V trimming: 6 bases; J trimming: 9 bases; junction bases outside the gene matches: 9. CDR3 sequence reads: CASSSGTGRAEQFF. The CDR3 DNA sequence: TGTGCCAGCAGTTCCGGGACAGGGAGGGCTGAGCAGTTCTTC.

This clone has just a few counts. The chain employs TRBV7-9 and TRBJ2-7, with D possibly being TRBD2 (8 bases). The CDR3 consists of 17 residues. The V end lost 5 bases, the J end lost 6 bases, and 26 bases lay between the germline ends. CDR1 and CDR2 from the germline V gene are SEHNR and FQNEAQ (reference sequence). The DNA of the CDR3 is TGTGCCAGCAGCACCCGGGACAGTCCCGGGAGGGTAATCGAGCAGTACTTC. This encodes CASSTRDSPGRVIEQYF.

This clone was picked up a small number of times. The rearrangement joins TRBV7-9 to TRBJ2-7, with TRBD2 matching 8 bases. The germline CDR1 and CDR2 sequences are SEHNR and FQNEAQ (reference sequence). V lost 1 base and J lost 2; bases outside the gene matches: 7. This CDR3 has 16 residues. CDR3 region: CASSLDTSGGAYEQYF. The DNA of the CDR3 is TGTGCCAGCAGCTTAGATACTAGCGGAGGGGCCTACGAGCAGTACTTC.

The chain has TRBV7-8 and TRBJ2-1, with TRBD2 identical over 14 bases. CDR3 length: 15 residues. V shed 3 bases, J shed 9 bases, and the junction held 4 bases outside the gene matches. Germline CDR1 reads SGHVS; CDR2 reads FQNEAQ. The CDR3 loop reads CASSFGTSGSGEQFF. The DNA for the CDR3 is TGTGCCAGCAGCTTCGGGACTAGCGGGAGTGGTGAGCAGTTCTTC.

This chain connects TRBV4-2 to TRBJ1-1; TRBD1 matches 8 bases. The germline V gene has CDR1 LGHNA and CDR2 YNFKEQ. V dropped 4 bases and J dropped 1; count of bases not matched to a gene: 5. The CDR3 is made up of 15 amino acids. CDR3 region: CASSPPDRGNTEAFF. The CDR3 DNA is TGTGCCAGCAGCCCACCCGACAGGGGGAACACTGAAGCTTTCTTT.

This clone was picked up a small number of times. The gene calls are TRBV25-1 and TRBJ2-3, with TRBD2 as a possible D gene (5 bases). The CDR3 contains 13 residues. V was shortened by 6 bases and J by 1 base, with 8 bases between the two germline ends. The germline CDR1 and CDR2 sequences are MGHDK and SYGVNS. CDR3 amino acids: CASSGEGTDTQYF. The CDR3 DNA sequence: TGTGCCAGCAGCGGGGAAGGCACAGATACGCAGTATTTT. The full variable domain, completed using reference TRBV25-1 and TRBJ2-3, is EADIYQTPRYLVIGTGKKITLECSQTMGHDKMYWYQQDPGMELHLIHYSYGVNSTEKGDLSSESTVSRIRTEHFPLTLESARPSHTSQYLCASSGEGTDTQYFGPGTRLTVL.

This clone was found a few times. The chain employs TRBV5-4 and TRBJ2-6, with D unresolved. This CDR3 has 14 residues. V was cut by 4 bases and J by 0 bases, with 5 bases left in between. Germline V gives CDR1 SGHNT, CDR2 YYREEE (reference sequence). The CDR3 DNA follows: TGTGCCAGCAGCGTAATCTCTGGGGCCAACGTCCTGACTTTC. Amino acids: CASSVISGANVLTF.

The rearrangement links TRBV4-1 to TRBJ1-4; D is ambiguous. Per germline, CDR1 MGHRA and CDR2 YSYEKL. CDR3 length equals 13 residues. V was pared by 5 bases and J by 1 base, with 5 bases between. In nucleotides, the CDR3 is TGCGCCAGCAGCAGGGAAACTAATGAAAAACTGTTTTTT. This encodes CASSRETNEKLFF.

The chain couples TRBV5-1 to TRBJ2-1; 9 bases map to TRBD2. Unmatched junction bases numbered 4, after V lost 0 bases and J lost 0 bases. This CDR3 contains 17 residues. Germline V gene sequence: CDR1 SGHRS, CDR2 YFSETQ. This chain's CDR3 is CASSLAASGNSYNEQFF. CDR3 bases: TGCGCCAGCAGCTTGGCGGCTAGCGGGAACTCCTACAATGAGCAGTTCTTC.

This clone was observed a handful of times. The J gene is TRBJ2-3, the V gene TRBV20-1; perhaps TRBD2 as D (5 bases). V lost 5 bases and J lost 11, with 14 bases in between. Germline loops: CDR1 DFQATT, CDR2 SNEGSKA (reference sequence). This CDR3 spans 11 amino acids. CDR3 in DNA: TGCAGTGCTCTGAGTACAGCGGTGCAGTATTTT. Translated, it gives CSALSTAVQYF.

This clone was recorded a few times. The J gene is TRBJ2-1, the V gene TRBV4-2, with 10 bases fitting TRBD2. This CDR3 is 15 amino acids long. The germline V gene encodes CDR1 LGHNA and CDR2 YNFKEQ. The junction had 7 bases not matched to a gene; V was cut back by 4 bases and J by 7 bases. The CDR3 DNA is TGTGCCAGCAGCCCACTAGCGGGAAAACTTAATGAGCAGTTCTTC. Protein: CASSPLAGKLNEQFF.

This clone has ten or more counts. This chain joins TRBV28 and TRBJ1-5; maybe TRBD1 (6 bases). The CDR3 length is 14 residues. Germline V gene sequence: CDR1 MDHEN, CDR2 SYDVKM. The V and J ends lost 6 bases and 8 bases respectively, with 17 bases between them. In DNA form, the CDR3 reads TGTGCCAGCAGGCCCGGGGGCCACTCGGAGCCCCAGCATTTT. The encoded protein is CASRPGGHSEPQHF.

This clone was seen ten or more times. Other DNA sequences in this specimen translate into the identical CDR3. The V call is TRBV7-2, the J call TRBJ2-7, with D unclear. Germline CDR1 and CDR2: SGHTA and FQGNSA. The CDR3 is 11 amino acids. V lost 2 bases, J lost 3 bases, and 2 bases lay in between. The CDR3 region has the DNA TGTGCCAGCAGCTTATACTACGAGCAGTACTTC. Translated: CASSLYYEQYF. The whole variable domain, filled in from reference TRBV7-2 and TRBJ2-7, reads GAGVSQSPSNKVTEKGKDVELRCDPISGHTALYWYRQSLGQGLEFLIYFQGNSAPDKSGLPSDRFSAERTGGSVSTLTIQRTQQEDSAVYLCASSLYYEQYFGPGTRLTVT.

This chain links TRBV7-3 with TRBJ2-1, with D unclear. CDR3 length: 13 amino acids. The V and J ends lost 2 bases and 10 bases respectively, with 12 bases between them. The germline gives CDR1 SGHTA, CDR2 FQGTGA. CDR3 DNA sequence: TGTGCCAGCAGCTTAGGCCGATCCGGCGAGCAGTTCTTC. Amino acid sequence: CASSLGRSGEQFF.

This clone has more than one count but fewer than ten. CDR3 residues: CASSFTSGSGYEQYF. The CDR3 DNA reads as TGTGCCAGCAGCTTTACTAGCGGGAGCGGATACGAGCAGTACTTC. This chain connects TRBV11-2 to TRBJ2-7; 11 bases are a match to TRBD2. Unmatched junction bases numbered 5, after V lost 3 bases and J lost 4 bases. The CDR3 length is 15 residues. Germline values: CDR1 SGHAT, CDR2 FQNNGV.

Ten or more counts support this clone. This sequence joins TRBV10-3 and TRBJ2-5; no firm D call. Germline CDR1 is ENHRY and CDR2 is SYGVKD. V lost 7 bases and J lost 2, with 11 bases in between. The CDR3 is 13 residues long. The CDR3 DNA reads TGTGCCATCAATAGGTCGCCACAAGAGACCCAGTACTTC. This sequence encodes CAINRSPQETQYF.

The J gene is TRBJ2-3, the V gene TRBV6-1; 10 bases are a match to TRBD2. The V gene end was trimmed by 7 bases and the J gene end by 5 bases; junction bases not matched to a gene: 3. The germline V gene has CDR1 MNHNS and CDR2 SASEGT. This CDR3 has 13 residues. The CDR3 is CASTRLAGDTQYF. The CDR3 DNA is TGTGCCAGCACGAGACTAGCGGGAGATACGCAGTATTTT.

The CDR3 region has the DNA TGTGCCAGCAGCCAACTGACAGCTCAAGAGACCCAGTACTTC. Amino acid sequence: CASSQLTAQETQYF. The chain carries TRBV7-9 and TRBJ2-5, with D possibly TRBD1 on 5 matching bases. The germline V gene encodes CDR1 SEHNR and CDR2 FQNEAQ (reference sequence). The CDR3 has 14 amino acids. Between the trimmed V and J ends, which lost 5 bases and 2 bases, there was a span of 12 bases.